This entry describes one T cell receptor beta chain. Antigen unknown. Trimming pared 4 bases from V and 2 bases from J, leaving 13 bases between. This CDR3 is 15 amino acids long. TCRdb redid the calling of the reads with MiXCR, one entry per CDR3 protein. Of 550,000 to 850,000 distinct CDR3 sequences listed, roughly a third are singletons. This record comes from a study of T cell repertoires in cytomegalovirus infection. This chain joins TRBV12-3 or TRBV12-4 and TRBJ2-3; TRBD2 is a possible D gene (5 bases). The material sequenced was cultured PBMCs, taken from culture after CMV antigen stimulation. The TCR originated in a human donor in good health (CMV status not recorded). Some clones in this sample may be carry-over from other donors' samples. The CDR3 bases are TGTGCCAGCAGTTCCAGGACTGAGTACACAGATACGCAGTATTTT. Encoded protein: CASSSRTEYTDTQYF.